These 9 T cell receptor beta chains were all obtained from the same sample, sequenced in a study of siplizumab effects on memory and regulatory T cells. Sequencing was performed with immunoSEQ multiplex PCR; in TCRdb, only in-frame clones are kept and a portion is missing. The data contain roughly 100,000 clones, 80% to 95% of them singletons. Sample: CD8+ T cells sorted from blood. The receptor set was obtained from a human donor in good health.

The gene calls are TRBV19 and TRBJ1-5; D is perhaps TRBD1 (5 bases). Trimming cost V 8 bases and J 2 bases, with 13 bases left between them. Germline assignment: CDR1 LNHDA and CDR2 SQIVND (reference sequence). CDR3 length equals 14 residues. The CDR3 reads CASWGGRGNQPQHF. In DNA form, the CDR3 reads TGTGCCAGTTGGGGGGGACGAGGCAATCAGCCCCAGCATTTT.

This rearrangement joins TRBV19 to TRBJ2-1; 11 bases are a match to TRBD2. Trimming removed 3 bases from V and 8 bases from J; junction bases left unmatched: 6. Germline V gives CDR1 LNHDA, CDR2 SQIVND (reference sequence). The CDR3 has 15 residues. Here the CDR3 reads CASSISGRAVDEQFF. For the CDR3, the DNA is TGTGCCAGTAGTATTAGCGGGAGGGCCGTCGATGAGCAGTTCTTC. Looking up the rest from reference TRBV19 and TRBJ2-1 gives the full variable domain: DGGITQSPKYLFRKEGQNVTLSCEQNLNHDAMYWYRQDPGQGLRLIYYSQIVNDFQKGDIAEGYSVSREKKESFPLTVTSAQKNPTAFYLCASSISGRAVDEQFFGPGTRLTVL.

The gene calls are TRBV5-6 and TRBJ1-1; D uncertain. Germline V gene data show CDR1 as SGHDT and CDR2 as YYEEEE. Trimming left V 4 bases short and J 1 base short, with 8 bases between. The CDR3 totals 13 residues. Here the CDR3 DNA reads TGTGCCAGCAGCCTCCCTTGGAACACTGAAGCTTTCTTT. It is translated as CASSLPWNTEAFF.

This rearrangement joins TRBV5-6 to TRBJ2-1, with TRBD1 as a possible D gene (6 bases). Germline CDR1 and CDR2: SGHDT and YYEEEE. The V end lost 4 bases, the J end lost 1 base, and 15 bases lay between the germline ends. The CDR3 has 16 residues. This chain's CDR3 is CASSEGVRGSYNEQFF. In DNA form, the CDR3 reads TGTGCCAGCAGCGAAGGGGTGAGGGGGTCCTACAATGAGCAGTTCTTC. Supplemented by reference TRBV5-6 and TRBJ2-1, the full variable domain reads DAGVTQSPTHLIKTRGQQVTLRCSPKSGHDTVSWYQQALGQGPQFIFQYYEEEERQRGNFPDRFSGHQFPNYSSELNVNALLLGDSALYLCASSEGVRGSYNEQFFGPGTRLTVL.

This chain joins TRBV6-5 and TRBJ1-1; possibly TRBD1 for D (5 bases). Trimming removed 7 bases from V and 5 bases from J, with 17 bases in between. The CDR3 consists of 14 residues. The germline gives CDR1 MNHEY, CDR2 SVGAGI. CDR3 loop: CASTSLGAGTEAFF. CDR3 DNA: TGTGCCAGCACCTCTCTAGGGGCTGGGACTGAAGCTTTCTTT.

CDR3 sequence: CASSFWEAFF. DNA for the CDR3: TGTGCCAGCAGTTTTTGGGAAGCTTTCTTT. The rearrangement joins TRBV27 to TRBJ1-1; no clear D. This CDR3 contains 10 residues. Trimming stripped 3 bases from V and 8 bases from J, with 4 bases between. Germline CDR1 and CDR2: MNHEY and SMNVEV (reference sequence).

The V gene is TRBV9, the J gene TRBJ2-5; D may be TRBD2 (5 bases). Germline-derived CDR1 and CDR2 are SGDLS and YYNGEE. The V gene lost 0 bases and the J gene lost 6 bases, with 12 bases spanning the gap. The CDR3 loop spans 14 amino acids. The CDR3 bases are TGTGCCAGCAGCGTAGATGAGGGAAGGAAGACCCAGTACTTC. Translation gives CASSVDEGRKTQYF.

This clone was seen a single time. V is TRBV7-6 and J is TRBJ2-3; D might be TRBD2 (5 bases). CDR1 and CDR2 (germline): SGHVS, FNYEAQ. Trimming pared 5 bases from V and 4 bases from J, leaving 31 bases between. The CDR3 loop spans 20 amino acids. CDR3 in amino acids: CASSPPLRAARPLVADTQYF. The CDR3 DNA reads TGTGCCAGCAGCCCCCCGCTGAGGGCGGCCCGGCCGCTCGTGGCAGATACGCAGTATTTT.

The CDR3 nucleotides read TGTGCCAGCAGTTTAACAGGGGGCACGGGACAGCCCCAGCATTTT. Protein product: CASSLTGGTGQPQHF. The V call is TRBV27, the J call TRBJ1-5, with 9 bases that match TRBD1. This CDR3 contains 15 residues. The V and J ends lost 2 bases and 7 bases, in that order; junction bases with no gene match: 6. The germline gives CDR1 MNHEY, CDR2 SMNVEV (reference sequence).